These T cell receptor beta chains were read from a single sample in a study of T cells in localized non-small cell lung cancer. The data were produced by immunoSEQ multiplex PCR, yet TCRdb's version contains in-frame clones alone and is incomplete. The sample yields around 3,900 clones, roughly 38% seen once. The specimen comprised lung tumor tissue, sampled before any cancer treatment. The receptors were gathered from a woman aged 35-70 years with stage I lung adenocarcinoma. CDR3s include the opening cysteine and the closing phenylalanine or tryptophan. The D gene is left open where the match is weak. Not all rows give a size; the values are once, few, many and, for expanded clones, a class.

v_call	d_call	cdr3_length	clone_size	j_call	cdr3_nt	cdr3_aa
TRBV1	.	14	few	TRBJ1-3	TGCGCCAGCAGCCAAGGATGGTCCGGAAACACCATATATTTT	CASSQGWSGNTIYF
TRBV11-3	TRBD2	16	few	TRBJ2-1	TGTGCCAGCAGCCTCGGGAGGGGCGGGTACTACAATGAGCAGTTCTTC	CASSLGRGGYYNEQFF
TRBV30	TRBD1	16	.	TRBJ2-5	TGTGCCTGGAGTGATACTCCAGGGACAGGGGTGGAGACCCAGTACTTC	CAWSDTPGTGVETQYF
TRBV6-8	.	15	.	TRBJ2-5	TGTGCCAGCAGTTATTATGGGGGTTTGCAAGAGACCCAGTACTTC	CASSYYGGLQETQYF
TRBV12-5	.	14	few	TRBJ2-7	TGTGCTAGTGGTTTGGACGCTCCTAGCTACGAGCAGTACTTC	CASGLDAPSYEQYF
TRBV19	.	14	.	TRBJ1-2	TGTGCCAGTAGTACTGTCGGCCCCCGAGGAGGCTACACCTTC	CASSTVGPRGGYTF
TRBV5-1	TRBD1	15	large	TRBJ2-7	TGCGCCAGCAGCTGGACCACGGACAGGGGGGGGGAGCAGTACTTC	CASSWTTDRGGEQYF
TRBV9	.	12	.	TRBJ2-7	TGTGCCAGCAGTCAAGGGGGGAACGAGCAGTACTTC	CASSQGGNEQYF
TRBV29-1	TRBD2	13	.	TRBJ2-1	TGCAGCGTTCGGACTAGCTATGGCAATGAGCAGTTCTTC	CSVRTSYGNEQFF
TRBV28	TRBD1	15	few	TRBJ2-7	TGTGCCAGCAGTCATACCGGGACAGGGGGCTACGAGCAGTACTTC	CASSHTGTGGYEQYF
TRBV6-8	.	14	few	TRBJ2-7	TGTGCCAGCGGACTCACGGGGGCTGGCTACGAGCAGTACTTC	CASGLTGAGYEQYF
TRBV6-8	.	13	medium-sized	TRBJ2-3	TGTGCCAGCAGCCTTACAGGGATGAATACGCAGTATTTT	CASSLTGMNTQYF
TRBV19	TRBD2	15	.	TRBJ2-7	TGTGCCAGTAGTACCGGGACTAGCGGGAGCTCCGAGCAGTACTTC	CASSTGTSGSSEQYF
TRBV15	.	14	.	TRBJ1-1	TGTGCCACCAGCAACGGGAGTTTGAACACTGAAGCTTTCTTT	CATSNGSLNTEAFF
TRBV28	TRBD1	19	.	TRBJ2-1	TGTGCCAGCAGTTTCGGGTGGGGACAGTCGTTTCTCCTCTACAATGAGCAGTTCTTC	CASSFGWGQSFLLYNEQFF
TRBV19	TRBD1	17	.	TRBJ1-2	TGTGCCAGTAGTTCAGTGCACTCGGGACAGCTACGCTATGGCTACACCTTC	CASSSVHSGQLRYGYTF
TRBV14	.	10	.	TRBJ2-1	TGTGCCAGCAGCCAAGATGTCCAGGTCTTC	CASSQDVQVF
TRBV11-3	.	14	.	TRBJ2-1	TGTGCCAGCAGCTTAGGGCCAGGGGTGGATGAGCAGTTCTTC	CASSLGPGVDEQFF
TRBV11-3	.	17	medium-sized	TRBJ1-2	TGTGCCAGCAGCTTATTACCCGACAGCCCCCTTGGCTATGGCTACACCTTC	CASSLLPDSPLGYGYTF
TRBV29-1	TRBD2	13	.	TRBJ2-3	TGCAGCTTTCGACTAGCGGGAGCAGATACGCAGTATTTT	CSFRLAGADTQYF
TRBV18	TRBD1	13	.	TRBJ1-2	TGTGCCAGCTCATTGGGACAGCGCTATGGCTACACCTTC	CASSLGQRYGYTF
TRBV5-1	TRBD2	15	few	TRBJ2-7	TGCGCCAGCAGCGGGGGAACGGGAGGTCTTTACGAGCAGTACTTC	CASSGGTGGLYEQYF
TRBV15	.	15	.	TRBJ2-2	TGTGCCACCAGCAGAGATATGGAGGGAACCAGGGAGCTGTTTTTT	CATSRDMEGTRELFF
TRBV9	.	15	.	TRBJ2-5	TGTGCCAGCAGCGTAGGCGGGGTTGACACAGAGACCCAGTACTTC	CASSVGGVDTETQYF
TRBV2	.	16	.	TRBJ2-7	TGTGCCAGCAATGAGTTCGCGTTACGGAACTCCTACGAGCAGTACTTC	CASNEFALRNSYEQYF
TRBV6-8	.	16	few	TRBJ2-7	TGTGCCATCGCCTCTCTGGCGGGCGCCCGAGCCTACGAGCAGTACTTC	CAIASLAGARAYEQYF
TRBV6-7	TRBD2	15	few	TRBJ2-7	TGTGCCAGCAGGATAATTAGCGGGAGTCCGGACGAGCAGTACTTC	CASRIISGSPDEQYF
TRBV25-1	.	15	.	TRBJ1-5	TGTGCCAGCAGGGTAAGGACGATCTCAGCCCAGCCCCAGCATTTT	CASRVRTISAQPQHF
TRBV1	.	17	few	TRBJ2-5	TGCGCCAGCAGCCAAGCCCTAGTTCCGAGGGCAAAAGAGACCCAGTACTTC	CASSQALVPRAKETQYF
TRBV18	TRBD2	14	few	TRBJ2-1	TGTGCCAGCTCAGGGCTAGCGGGACGAAATGAGCAGTTCTTC	CASSGLAGRNEQFF
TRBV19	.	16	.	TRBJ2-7	TGTGCCAGTAGTACCGCCGGGACAATACCGCGCTACGAGCAGTACTTC	CASSTAGTIPRYEQYF
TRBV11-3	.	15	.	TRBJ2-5	TGTGCCAGCAGCTTCGGGCCTCAAAGGGGTGAGACCCAGTACTTC	CASSFGPQRGETQYF
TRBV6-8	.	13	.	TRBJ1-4	TGTGCCATAGGGACGGAAACTAATGAAAAACTGTTTTTT	CAIGTETNEKLFF
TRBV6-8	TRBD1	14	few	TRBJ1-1	TGTGCCAGCAGTGACGGGGGGACAGGCGGGGAAGCTTTCTTT	CASSDGGTGGEAFF
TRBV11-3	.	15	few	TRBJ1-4	TGTGCCAGCAGCTTTCCGACAGGAGAGAATGAAAAACTGTTTTTT	CASSFPTGENEKLFF
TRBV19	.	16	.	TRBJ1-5	TGTGCCAGTAGTATCACTCAGGGGAGTGGCAATCAGCCCCAGCATTTT	CASSITQGSGNQPQHF
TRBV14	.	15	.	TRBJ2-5	TGTGCCAGCAGCCATGCGTTTGGGGGACAAGAGACCCAGTACTTC	CASSHAFGGQETQYF
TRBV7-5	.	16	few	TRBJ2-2	TGTGCCAGCAGCTTGATTCGGACTAGTCGAACCGGGGAGCTGTTTTTT	CASSLIRTSRTGELFF
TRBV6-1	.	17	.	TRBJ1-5	TGTGCCAGCAGTGAAGCGGGGAGAGGGGACGGCAATCAGCCCCAGCATTTT	CASSEAGRGDGNQPQHF
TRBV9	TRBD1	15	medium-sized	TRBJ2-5	TGTGCCAGCAGTCCCGGGACAGGGGTTGAAGAGACCCAGTACTTC	CASSPGTGVEETQYF
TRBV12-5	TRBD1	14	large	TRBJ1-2	TGTGCTAGTGGTTTGGATGGGACAGCAGATGGCTACACCTTC	CASGLDGTADGYTF